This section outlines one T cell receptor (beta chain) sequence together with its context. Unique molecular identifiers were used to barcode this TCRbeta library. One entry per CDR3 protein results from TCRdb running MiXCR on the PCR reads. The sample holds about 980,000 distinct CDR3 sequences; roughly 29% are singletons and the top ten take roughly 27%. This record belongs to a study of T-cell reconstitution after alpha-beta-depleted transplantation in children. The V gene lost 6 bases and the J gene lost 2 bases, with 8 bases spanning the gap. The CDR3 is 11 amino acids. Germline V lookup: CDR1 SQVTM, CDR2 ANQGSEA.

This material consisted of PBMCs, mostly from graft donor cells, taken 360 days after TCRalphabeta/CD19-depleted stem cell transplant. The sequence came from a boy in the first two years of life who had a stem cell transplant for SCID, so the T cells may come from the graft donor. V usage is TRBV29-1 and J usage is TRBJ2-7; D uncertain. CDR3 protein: CSVVMAYEQYF. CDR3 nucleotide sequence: TGCAGCGTCGTGATGGCCTACGAGCAGTACTTC.